Following are 19 T cell receptor beta chains from one sample sequenced in a study of blood T cell repertoires in COVID-19. Measured with immunoSEQ multiplex PCR; TCRdb has only the in-frame clones, and not every one. The sample includes some 66,000 clones, about 90% of them seen just once. The sample consisted of peripheral blood. The receptors originated from a human donor in a cohort sampled during active COVID-19.

The gene calls are TRBV6-4 and TRBJ2-7, with TRBD2 matching over 13 bases. This CDR3 has 15 amino acids. Germline V gene data show CDR1 as MRHNA and CDR2 as SNTAGT. Trimming cost V 3 bases and J 4 bases; bases outside gene matches: 3. CDR3 nucleotide sequence: TGTGCCAGCAGTGAGGAGGGACTAGCGGGATACGAGCAGTACTTC. This sequence encodes CASSEEGLAGYEQYF.

V is TRBV28 and J is TRBJ2-5, with D tentatively TRBD1 (5 bases). Trimming removed 8 bases from V and 1 base from J, with 8 bases in between. Germline CDR1 is MDHEN and CDR2 is SYDVKM. CDR3 length: 12 residues. CDR3 bases: TGTGCCAGCGTGCAGGGCCAAGAGACCCAGTACTTC. This encodes CASVQGQETQYF.

The CDR3 nucleotides read TGCGCCAGCAGCACCGAAGGACAGGGGGCTGAAGCTTTCTTT. This gives the protein CASSTEGQGAEAFF. V is TRBV5-1 and J is TRBJ1-1, with 10 bases identical to TRBD1. With 4 bases clipped from V and 6 bases from J, the junction kept 6 bases outside the gene matches. Germline loops: CDR1 SGHRS, CDR2 YFSETQ. The CDR3 sequence is 14 residues long. Filled out from reference TRBV5-1 and TRBJ1-1, the complete variable domain reads KAGVTQTPRYLIKTRGQQVTLSCSPISGHRSVSWYQQTPGQGLQFLFEYFSETQRNKGNFPGRFSGRQFSNSRSEMNVSTLELGDSALYLCASSTEGQGAEAFFGQGTRLTVV.

The chain links TRBV5-1 to TRBJ2-7; no clear D gene. V was pared by 3 bases and J by 3 bases, with 7 bases between. The CDR3 length is 12 residues. Germline values: CDR1 SGHRS, CDR2 YFSETQ. CDR3 nucleotides: TGCGCCAGCAGCTCTACCCGCTACGAGCAGTACTTC. Its protein product is CASSSTRYEQYF.

CDR3 coding DNA: TGCGCCAGCACGACTGACTCCTACGAGCAGTACTTC. Translating it yields CASTTDSYEQYF. V and J are TRBV23-1 and TRBJ2-7; no firm D call. TRBV23-1 is reported as an ORF; its role is uncertain. This CDR3 has 12 amino acids. V was clipped by 7 bases and J by 0 bases, with 7 bases between them.

This chain uses TRBV9 with TRBJ2-3; D not resolved. The V and J ends lost 1 base and 4 bases respectively, with 7 bases between them. The CDR3 is 13 amino acids. Germline-derived CDR1 and CDR2 are SGDLS and YYNGEE. The CDR3 DNA follows: TGTGCCAGCAGCGTAAATGAGGCAGATACGCAGTATTTT. Translation gives CASSVNEADTQYF.

The chain uses TRBV10-3 and TRBJ2-3; 9 bases agree with TRBD2. This CDR3 is 15 amino acids long. The V and J ends lost 3 bases and 6 bases, in that order; junction bases with no gene match: 7. The V gene's germline CDR1 is ENHRY and CDR2 SYGVKD. In nucleotides, the CDR3 is TGTGCCATCAGTGATGCGGGGGGGCCCGGGGATACGCAGTATTTT. Its protein product is CAISDAGGPGDTQYF.

CDR3 DNA sequence: TGTGCTGCCAGCAGGCTAAAGACAGGGACAGGGAACGTACCGAGCACCATATATTTT. This encodes CAASRLKTGTGNVPSTIYF. The J gene is TRBJ1-3, the V gene TRBV4-2, with 9 bases that match TRBD1. This CDR3 comprises 19 residues. Germline assignment: CDR1 LGHNA and CDR2 YNFKEQ.

This chain joins TRBV12-3 or TRBV12-4 and TRBJ2-7, with D unresolved. The CDR3 is made up of 12 amino acids. V was pared by 4 bases and J by 3 bases, with 7 bases between. The DNA of the CDR3 is TGTGCCAGCAGTTGGGCCCTCTACGAGCAGTACTTC. This encodes CASSWALYEQYF.

V and J are TRBV10-3 and TRBJ2-7; D might be TRBD2 (6 bases). V was trimmed by 3 bases and J by 0 bases, leaving 12 bases between them. This CDR3 region has 15 residues. From germline, CDR1 is ENHRY and CDR2 SYGVKD. CDR3 sequence reads: CAISEGLPDSYEQYF. In nucleotides, the CDR3 is TGTGCCATCAGTGAAGGACTACCCGACTCCTACGAGCAGTACTTC.

This sequence joins TRBV11-2 and TRBJ1-2; 9 bases are shared with TRBD1. The CDR3 is 15 residues long. V shed 5 bases, J shed 5 bases, and the junction held 9 bases outside the gene matches. Looked up from germline, CDR1 is SGHAT and CDR2 is FQNNGV. The CDR3 DNA sequence: TGTGCCAGCAGCCGATTCGGGGACAGGGCGTATGGCTACACCTTC. This encodes CASSRFGDRAYGYTF.

The chain recombines TRBV5-4 with TRBJ1-1, with 11 bases aligning to TRBD1. Germline lookup yields CDR1 SGHNT and CDR2 YYREEE (reference sequence). Trimming took 5 bases from V and 2 from J; bases not matched to a gene: 8. The CDR3 runs to 16 residues. DNA of the CDR3: TGTGCCAGCAGTTGGGACAGGGGGGGCCCTAACACTGAAGCTTTCTTT. The encoded protein is CASSWDRGGPNTEAFF.

V and J are TRBV11-2 and TRBJ2-1; 7 bases line up with TRBD2. Losses at the gene ends were 2 bases for V and 5 bases for J; bases not matched to a gene: 6. Per germline, CDR1 SGHAT and CDR2 FQNNGV. The CDR3 extends over 15 amino acids. Written as DNA, the CDR3 is TGTGCCAGCAGCTTAAGGGCGGGAGAAAACAATGAGCAGTTCTTC. Its protein is CASSLRAGENNEQFF. Complete variable domain (other parts from reference TRBV11-2 and TRBJ2-1): EAGVAQSPRYKIIEKRQSVAFWCNPISGHATLYWYQQILGQGPKLLIQFQNNGVVDDSQLPKDRFSAERLKGVDSTLKIQPAKLEDSAVYLCASSLRAGENNEQFFGPGTRLTVL.

This chain links TRBV5-1 with TRBJ1-5; no clear D gene. The germline CDR1 and CDR2 sequences are SGHRS and YFSETQ. The CDR3 runs to 13 residues. V was trimmed by 4 bases and J by 1 base, leaving 6 bases between them. The CDR3 loop reads CASSRGSNQPQHF. CDR3 sequence (DNA): TGCGCCAGCAGCCGTGGCAGCAATCAGCCCCAGCATTTT.

The J gene is TRBJ1-2, the V gene TRBV28, with D uncertain. The CDR3 sequence is 14 residues long. With 5 bases removed from V and 4 bases from J, the gap between germline ends came to 14 bases. The germline CDR1 and CDR2 sequences are MDHEN and SYDVKM. The CDR3 sequence is CASSPPDKFYGYTF. CDR3 bases: TGTGCCAGCAGTCCCCCCGACAAGTTCTATGGCTACACCTTC.

The gene calls are TRBV6-2 or TRBV6-3 and TRBJ2-3; 7 nucleotides agree with TRBD2. The CDR3 is 17 residues long. V shed 2 bases and J 4 bases; nucleotides not matched to a gene: 12. CDR1 and CDR2 (germline): MNHEY, SVGEGT. CDR3 amino acids: CASSYDFESTSPDTQYF. In DNA, the CDR3 is TGTGCCAGCAGTTACGACTTTGAATCGACTAGCCCAGATACGCAGTATTTT.

DNA for the CDR3: TGTGCCACCAGTGAACCCGCGACAGATACGCAGTATTTT. Translation: CATSEPATDTQYF. The gene calls are TRBV24-1 and TRBJ2-3; no reliable D call. Germline lookup yields CDR1 KGHDR and CDR2 SFDVKD. V lost 4 bases and J 3 bases, leaving 7 bases between the germline ends. The CDR3 runs 13 residues.

The CDR3 loop reads CASSPSGQYNEQFF. DNA of the CDR3: TGTGCCAGCTCACCCTCGGGACAGTACAATGAGCAGTTCTTC. The chain links TRBV18 to TRBJ2-1, with TRBD1 matching 7 bases. The CDR3 is 14 amino acids. After removal of 3 bases from V and 4 bases from J, the junction contained 3 bases not matched to a gene. CDR1 is KGHSH and CDR2 is LQKENI in the germline V gene.

The V and J genes are TRBV9 and TRBJ2-2; 16 bases are a match to TRBD2. Germline assignment: CDR1 SGDLS and CDR2 YYNGEE. This CDR3 spans 19 amino acids. The V and J ends lost 4 bases and 5 bases, in that order; junction bases with no gene match: 11. The CDR3 DNA is TGTGCCAGCAGCCTGGGACTAGCGGGAGGGCCCACCTCGACCGGGGAGCTGTTTTTT. It yields the protein CASSLGLAGGPTSTGELFF. Supplemented by reference TRBV9 and TRBJ2-2, the full variable domain reads DSGVTQTPKHLITATGQRVTLRCSPRSGDLSVYWYQQSLDQGLQFLIQYYNGEERAKGNILERFSAQQFPDLHSELNLSSLELGDSALYFCASSLGLAGGPTSTGELFFGEGSRLTVL.